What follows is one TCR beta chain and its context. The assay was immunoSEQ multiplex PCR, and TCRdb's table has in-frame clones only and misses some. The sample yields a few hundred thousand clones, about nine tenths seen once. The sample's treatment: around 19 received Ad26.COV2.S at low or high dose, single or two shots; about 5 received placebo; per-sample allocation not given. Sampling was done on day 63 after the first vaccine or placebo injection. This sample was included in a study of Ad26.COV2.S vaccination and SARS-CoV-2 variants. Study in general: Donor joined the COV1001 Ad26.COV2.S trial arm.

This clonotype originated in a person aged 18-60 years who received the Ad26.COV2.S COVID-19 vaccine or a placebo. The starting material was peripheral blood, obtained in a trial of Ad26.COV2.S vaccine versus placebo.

CDR3 sequence: CASAWAPISGNTIYF. The CDR3 region has the DNA TGTGCCAGCGCGTGGGCACCGATCTCTGGAAACACCATATATTTT. The chain recombines TRBV5-8 with TRBJ1-3; no firm D call. Germline loops: CDR1 SGHTS, CDR2 YDEGEE. The CDR3 runs 15 residues. The V end was cut by 7 bases, the J end by 0 bases, with 14 bases between.